This T cell receptor (beta chain) derives from a study of T-cell memory formation after mild COVID-19. Study results and limitations: Within pre-infection memory, some responding clones were found, suggesting cross-reactive memory joined. The main location of contracting CD4+ clones was CM and EM, and that of contracting CD8+ clones was EMRA.

Notes on this clonotype: What it recognizes is unknown.

TCRdb analysed the 5' RACE reads with MiXCR anew, one entry per CDR3 protein. This table has approximately 500,000 distinct CDR3 sequences, around a quarter appearing once. This TCR came from an adult woman who had mild COVID-19 (a few samples of this study predate the infection). Cell type and time point are not known. Specimen: PBMCs or a T cell subset sorted from them (not recorded which).

CDR3 region: CANRGCCWETQYF. In nucleotides, the CDR3 is TGTGCTAATAGGGGGTGCTGCTGGGAGACCCAGTACTTC. The genes are TRBV3-1 and TRBJ2-5, with D perhaps TRBD1 (6 bases). The CDR3 runs 13 residues. Germline CDR1 is LGHDT and CDR2 is YNNKEL (reference sequence).